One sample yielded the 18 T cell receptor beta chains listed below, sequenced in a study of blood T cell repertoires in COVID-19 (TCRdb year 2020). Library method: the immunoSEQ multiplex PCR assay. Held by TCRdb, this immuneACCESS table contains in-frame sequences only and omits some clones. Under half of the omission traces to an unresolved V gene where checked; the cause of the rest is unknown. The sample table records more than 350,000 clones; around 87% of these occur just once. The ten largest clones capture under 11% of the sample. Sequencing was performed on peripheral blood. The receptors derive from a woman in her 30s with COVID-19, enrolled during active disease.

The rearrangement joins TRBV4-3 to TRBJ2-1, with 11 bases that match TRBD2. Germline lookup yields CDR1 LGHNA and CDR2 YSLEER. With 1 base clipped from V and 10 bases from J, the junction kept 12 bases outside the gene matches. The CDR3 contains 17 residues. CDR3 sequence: CASSQGEGRLAGTEQFF. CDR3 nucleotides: TGCGCCAGCAGCCAAGGGGAGGGGAGACTAGCGGGGACGGAGCAGTTCTTC.

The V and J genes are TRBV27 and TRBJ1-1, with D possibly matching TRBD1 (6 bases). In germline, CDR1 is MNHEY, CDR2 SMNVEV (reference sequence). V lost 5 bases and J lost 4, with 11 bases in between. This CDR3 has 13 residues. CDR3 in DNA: TGTGCCAGCAGTCTGGGGGGGGCCACTGAAGCTTTCTTT. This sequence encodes CASSLGGATEAFF.

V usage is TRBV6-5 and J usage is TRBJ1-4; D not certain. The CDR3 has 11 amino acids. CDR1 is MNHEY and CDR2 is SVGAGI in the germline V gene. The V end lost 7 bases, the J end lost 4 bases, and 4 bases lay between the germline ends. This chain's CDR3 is CASTHNEKLFF. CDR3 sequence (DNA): TGTGCCAGCACCCATAATGAAAAACTGTTTTTT.

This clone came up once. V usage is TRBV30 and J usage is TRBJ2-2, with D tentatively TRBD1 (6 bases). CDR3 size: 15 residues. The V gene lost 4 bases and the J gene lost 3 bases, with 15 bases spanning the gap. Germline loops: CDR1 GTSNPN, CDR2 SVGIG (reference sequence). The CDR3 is CAWTYRVGYTGELFF. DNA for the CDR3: TGTGCCTGGACCTACAGGGTCGGGTACACCGGGGAGCTGTTTTTT.

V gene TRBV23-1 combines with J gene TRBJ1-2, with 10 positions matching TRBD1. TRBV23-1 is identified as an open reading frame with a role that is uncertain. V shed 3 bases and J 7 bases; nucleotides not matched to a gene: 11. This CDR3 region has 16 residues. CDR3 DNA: TGCGCCAGCAGTCATTTAAGACAGGGGGCCGATGGTGGCTACACCTTC. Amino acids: CASSHLRQGADGGYTF.

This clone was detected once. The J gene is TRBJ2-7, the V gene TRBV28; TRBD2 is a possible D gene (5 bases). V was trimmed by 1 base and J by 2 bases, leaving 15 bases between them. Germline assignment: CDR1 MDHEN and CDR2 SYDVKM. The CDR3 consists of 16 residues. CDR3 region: CASSLYVAQRPYEQYF. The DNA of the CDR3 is TGTGCCAGCAGTTTATATGTCGCCCAGCGGCCCTACGAGCAGTACTTC.

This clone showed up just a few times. The CDR3: CASSGPRDPRGEQFF. The CDR3 DNA follows: TGTGCCAGCAGCGGCCCCCGGGACCCCCGGGGGGAGCAGTTCTTC. The chain uses TRBV9 and TRBJ2-1; tentative D call: TRBD2 (6 bases). The CDR3 extends over 15 amino acids. Germline assignment: CDR1 SGDLS and CDR2 YYNGEE. V was shortened by 3 bases and J by 10 bases, with 20 bases between the two germline ends. Drawing the rest from reference TRBV9 and TRBJ2-1, the complete variable domain is DSGVTQTPKHLITATGQRVTLRCSPRSGDLSVYWYQQSLDQGLQFLIQYYNGEERAKGNILERFSAQQFPDLHSELNLSSLELGDSALYFCASSGPRDPRGEQFFGPGTRLTVL.

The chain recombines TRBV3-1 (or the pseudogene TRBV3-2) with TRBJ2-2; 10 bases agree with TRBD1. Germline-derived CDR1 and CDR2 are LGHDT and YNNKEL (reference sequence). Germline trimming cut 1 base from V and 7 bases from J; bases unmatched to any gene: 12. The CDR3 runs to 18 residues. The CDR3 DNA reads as TGTGCCAGCAGCCAAGTTGTGGCAGGACAGGGGGTTGTCGGGGAGCTGTTTTTT. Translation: CASSQVVAGQGVVGELFF.

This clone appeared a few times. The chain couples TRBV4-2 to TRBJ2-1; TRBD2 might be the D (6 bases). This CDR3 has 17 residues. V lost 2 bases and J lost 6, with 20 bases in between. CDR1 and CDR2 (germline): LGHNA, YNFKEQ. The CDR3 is CASSQTSGKAGSNEQFF. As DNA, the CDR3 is TGTGCCAGCAGCCAAACGTCTGGTAAGGCCGGGAGCAATGAGCAGTTCTTC.

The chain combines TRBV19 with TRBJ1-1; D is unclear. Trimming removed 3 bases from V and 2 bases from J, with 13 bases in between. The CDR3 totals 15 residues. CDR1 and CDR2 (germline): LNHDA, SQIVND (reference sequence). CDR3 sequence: CASSMGAGTNTEAFF. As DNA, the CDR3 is TGTGCCAGTAGTATGGGTGCAGGTACCAACACTGAAGCTTTCTTT.

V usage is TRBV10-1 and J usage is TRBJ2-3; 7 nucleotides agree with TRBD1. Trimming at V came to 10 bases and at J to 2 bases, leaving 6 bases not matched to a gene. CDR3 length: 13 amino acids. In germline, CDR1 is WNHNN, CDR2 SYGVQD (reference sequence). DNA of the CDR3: TGCGCCACCTGGGACAGTCACACAGATACGCAGTATTTT. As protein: CATWDSHTDTQYF.

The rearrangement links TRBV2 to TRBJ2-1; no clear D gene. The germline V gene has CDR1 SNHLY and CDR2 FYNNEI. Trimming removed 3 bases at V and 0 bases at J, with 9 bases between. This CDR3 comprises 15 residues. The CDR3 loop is CASSDARSSYNEQFF. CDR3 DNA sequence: TGTGCCAGCAGTGACGCTCGGAGCTCCTACAATGAGCAGTTCTTC.

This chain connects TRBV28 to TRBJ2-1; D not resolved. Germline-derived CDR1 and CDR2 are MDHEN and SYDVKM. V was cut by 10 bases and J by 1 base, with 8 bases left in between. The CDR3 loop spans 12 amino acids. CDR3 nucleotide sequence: TGTGCCACCATCGGGTCCTACAATGAGCAGTTCTTC. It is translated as CATIGSYNEQFF.

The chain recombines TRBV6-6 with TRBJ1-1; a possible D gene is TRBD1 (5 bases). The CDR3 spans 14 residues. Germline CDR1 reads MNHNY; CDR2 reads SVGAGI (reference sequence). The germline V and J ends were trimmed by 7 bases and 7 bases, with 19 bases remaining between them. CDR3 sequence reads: CASTSPGGIHEAFF. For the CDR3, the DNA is TGTGCCAGCACCTCCCCCGGGGGGATTCATGAAGCTTTCTTT.

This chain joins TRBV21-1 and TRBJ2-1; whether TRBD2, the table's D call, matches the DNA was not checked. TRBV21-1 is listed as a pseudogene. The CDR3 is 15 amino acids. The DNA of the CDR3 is TGTGCCAGCAGCAAAAGAGGGTCAGCCTACAATGAGCAGTTCTTC. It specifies CASSKRGSAYNEQFF.

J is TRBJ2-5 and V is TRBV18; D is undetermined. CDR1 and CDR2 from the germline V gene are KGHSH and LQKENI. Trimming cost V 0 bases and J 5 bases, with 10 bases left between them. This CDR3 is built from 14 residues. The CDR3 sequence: CASSPPSRTETQYF. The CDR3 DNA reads TGTGCCAGCTCACCACCAAGCCGAACGGAGACCCAGTACTTC.

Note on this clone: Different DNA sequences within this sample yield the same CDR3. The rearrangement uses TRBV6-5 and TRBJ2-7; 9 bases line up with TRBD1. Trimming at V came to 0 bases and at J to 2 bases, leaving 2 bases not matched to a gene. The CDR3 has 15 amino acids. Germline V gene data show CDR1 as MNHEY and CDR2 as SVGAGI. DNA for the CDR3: TGTGCCAGCAGTTACTCCAGGGACAGGGCCTACGAGCAGTACTTC. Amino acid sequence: CASSYSRDRAYEQYF.

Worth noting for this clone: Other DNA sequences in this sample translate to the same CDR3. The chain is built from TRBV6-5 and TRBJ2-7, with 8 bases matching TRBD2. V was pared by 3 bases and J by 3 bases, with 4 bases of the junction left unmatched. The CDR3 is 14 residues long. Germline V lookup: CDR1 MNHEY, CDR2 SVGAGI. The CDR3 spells CASSYSAGGYEQYF. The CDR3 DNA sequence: TGTGCCAGCAGTTATTCTGCGGGAGGCTACGAGCAGTACTTC.